The 20 T cell receptor beta chains below were found in one sample sequenced in a study of blood T cell repertoires in COVID-19. The protocol was immunoSEQ multiplex PCR, while the TCRdb copy is restricted to in-frame clones and leaves out a portion. This sample has about 500,000 clones, with 87% found just once. Sequenced input: PBMCs or T cells enriched from blood (not recorded which). Receptors originate from a woman aged 18-29 years who had recovered from COVID-19.

J is TRBJ2-7 and V is TRBV5-1, with unresolved D. Per germline, CDR1 SGHRS and CDR2 YFSETQ. V lost 0 bases to trimming and J lost 0 bases, with 7 bases between them. There are 14 residues in the CDR3. The DNA of the CDR3 is TGCGCCAGCAGCTTGGGAGCCCGCTCCTACGAGCAGTACTTC. Encoded protein: CASSLGARSYEQYF. The full variable domain, completed using reference TRBV5-1 and TRBJ2-7, is KAGVTQTPRYLIKTRGQQVTLSCSPISGHRSVSWYQQTPGQGLQFLFEYFSETQRNKGNFPGRFSGRQFSNSRSEMNVSTLELGDSALYLCASSLGARSYEQYFGPGTRLTVT.

This clone was picked up one time. V gene TRBV2 combines with J gene TRBJ2-5, with 10 bases identical to TRBD2. With V trimmed by 7 bases and J by 0 bases, 14 bases remained unmatched. CDR1 and CDR2 from the germline V gene are SNHLY and FYNNEI. CDR3 size: 18 residues. For the CDR3, the DNA is TGTGCCAGCATCAAACAAATAGGGACTAGCGAGTACCAAGAGACCCAGTACTTC. Residues: CASIKQIGTSEYQETQYF.

This rearrangement joins TRBV9 to TRBJ2-5, with D possibly TRBD2 on 5 matching bases. The ends were cut back, 0 bases at V and 4 bases at J, with 13 bases in the middle. From germline, CDR1 is SGDLS and CDR2 YYNGEE. This CDR3 has 15 amino acids. Here the CDR3 DNA reads TGTGCCAGCAGCGTAGACCCCGGGGTAGTAGAGACCCAGTACTTC. This sequence encodes CASSVDPGVVETQYF.

The chain joins TRBV30 to TRBJ1-1, with 10 bases that match TRBD1. Germline lookup yields CDR1 GTSNPN and CDR2 SVGIG (reference sequence). The CDR3 length is 15 residues. With 3 bases clipped from V and 0 bases from J, the junction kept 4 bases outside the gene matches. This CDR3 is CAWSGTGVMNTEAFF. In DNA form, the CDR3 reads TGTGCCTGGAGCGGGACAGGGGTTATGAACACTGAAGCTTTCTTT.

V gene TRBV5-1 combines with J gene TRBJ1-1, with 8 bases identical to TRBD1. CDR1 is SGHRS and CDR2 is YFSETQ in the germline V gene. The ends lost 4 bases at V and 4 bases at J; junction bases unmatched: 6. The CDR3 consists of 14 residues. The chain's CDR3 is CASSPGQGSTEAFF. The DNA for the CDR3 is TGCGCCAGCAGCCCCGGACAGGGCAGCACTGAAGCTTTCTTT.

V is TRBV19 and J is TRBJ1-2; 7 nucleotides line up with TRBD1. Germline-derived CDR1 and CDR2 are LNHDA and SQIVND (reference sequence). The CDR3 covers 15 residues. Trimming at V came to 6 bases and at J to 2 bases, leaving 9 bases not matched to a gene. The CDR3 sequence is CASSGGTASNYGYTF. DNA of the CDR3: TGTGCCAGTAGCGGCGGGACAGCGTCAAACTATGGCTACACCTTC.

In its sample, this clone was seen once. This chain joins TRBV4-2 and TRBJ2-5, with a possible D match to TRBD2 (6 bases). CDR1 is LGHNA and CDR2 is YNFKEQ in the germline V gene. This CDR3 region has 13 residues. V lost 1 base and J lost 5, with 8 bases in between. Here the CDR3 reads CASSQGAGETQYF. The CDR3 DNA reads TGTGCCAGCAGCCAAGGGGCGGGGGAGACCCAGTACTTC.

This chain uses TRBV19 with TRBJ2-7; D not certain. From germline, CDR1 is LNHDA and CDR2 SQIVND (reference sequence). Trimming removed 3 bases from V and 6 bases from J, with 12 bases in between. There are 13 residues in the CDR3. The CDR3: CASSIGFLGEQYF. The CDR3 DNA follows: TGTGCCAGTAGTATCGGGTTTTTGGGCGAGCAGTACTTC.

The chain combines TRBV7-2 with TRBJ2-3; a possible D gene is TRBD1 (6 bases). V lost 2 bases and J lost 0, with 15 bases in between. CDR1 SGHTA and CDR2 FQGNSA come from the germline V gene. CDR3 size: 17 residues. The CDR3 DNA follows: TGTGCCAGCAGCTTATGGGCAGGGGTTACTAGCACAGATACGCAGTATTTT. It is translated as CASSLWAGVTSTDTQYF.

The genes are TRBV11-2 and TRBJ1-4; TRBD1 agrees at 8 bases. Looked up from germline, CDR1 is SGHAT and CDR2 is FQNNGV. The length of the CDR3 is 14 residues. The junction had 6 bases not matched to a gene; V was cut back by 4 bases and J by 8 bases. CDR3 region: CASSSGQGEEKLFF. The CDR3 nucleotides are TGTGCCAGCAGCTCCGGACAGGGTGAAGAAAAACTGTTTTTT.

This clone was recorded a few times. This sequence joins TRBV27 and TRBJ1-2; the D gene is possibly TRBD1 (5 bases). In germline, CDR1 is MNHEY, CDR2 SMNVEV (reference sequence). The V end lost 4 bases, the J end lost 5 bases, and 26 bases lay between the germline ends. The CDR3 runs 18 residues. CDR3 in DNA: TGTGCCAGCAGTTCCATATCGACGTGGGGCCCTTCCCCGTATGGCTACACCTTC. This encodes CASSSISTWGPSPYGYTF.

The chain joins TRBV28 to TRBJ1-5, with D maybe TRBD1 (5 bases). CDR1 is MDHEN, CDR2 SYDVKM, per germline. V was clipped by 7 bases and J by 7 bases, with 14 bases between them. The length of the CDR3 is 13 residues. The CDR3 sequence is CASTGGEGQPQHF. The CDR3 DNA reads as TGTGCCAGCACTGGGGGGGAGGGACAGCCCCAGCATTTT. Together with reference TRBV28 and TRBJ1-5, the CDR3 gives the full variable domain: DVKVTQSSRYLVKRTGEKVFLECVQDMDHENMFWYRQDPGLGLRLIYFSYDVKMKEKGDIPEGYSVSREKKERFSLILESASTNQTSMYLCASTGGEGQPQHFGDGTRLSIL.

The chain recombines TRBV7-9 with TRBJ2-1; TRBD2 aligns across 8 bases. V lost 5 bases to trimming and J lost 5 bases; unmatched junction nucleotides: 8. Germline loops: CDR1 SEHNR, CDR2 FQNEAQ (reference sequence). The CDR3 sequence is 15 residues long. CDR3: CASSPPGGSHNEQFF. The CDR3 DNA sequence: TGTGCCAGCAGCCCCCCGGGGGGGAGTCACAATGAGCAGTTCTTC.

The rearrangement links TRBV2 to TRBJ1-5; tentatively, D is TRBD1 (5 bases). The CDR3 covers 15 residues. V was clipped by 4 bases and J by 0 bases, with 10 bases between them. Germline V gene lookup returns CDR1 SNHLY and CDR2 FYNNEI. The CDR3 sequence: CASSAGGYSNQPQHF. The CDR3, as DNA: TGTGCCAGCAGTGCTGGGGGGTATAGCAATCAGCCCCAGCATTTT.

This clone is a singleton in its sample. This sequence joins TRBV5-1 and TRBJ2-2; 9 bases fit TRBD2. The CDR3 has 16 residues. Germline CDR1 and CDR2: SGHRS and YFSETQ. The trim removed 5 bases at V and 0 bases at J, leaving 5 bases unmatched. CDR3 sequence reads: CASSLAGATNTGELFF. CDR3 in DNA: TGCGCCAGCAGTTTAGCGGGGGCTACGAACACCGGGGAGCTGTTTTTT.

This clone was recorded a few times. This sequence joins TRBV6-1 and TRBJ1-2; a weak D match, TRBD1 (6 bases). Trimming left V 2 bases short and J 8 bases short, with 9 bases between. From germline, CDR1 is MNHNS and CDR2 SASEGT. CDR3 size: 12 residues. For the CDR3, the DNA is TGTGCCAGCAGTGAAACAGGGCAGGGCTACACCTTC. The encoded protein is CASSETGQGYTF.

V usage is TRBV3-1 (or the pseudogene TRBV3-2) and J usage is TRBJ2-3, with 10 bases lining up with TRBD2. This CDR3 has 18 residues. V gave up 0 bases and J gave up 3 bases; unmatched junction bases: 9. CDR1 is LGHDT, CDR2 YNNKEL, per germline (reference sequence). The CDR3 DNA reads as TGTGCCAGCAGCCAAGAATACCCACTAGCGGGGCGTACAGATACGCAGTATTTT. Its protein product is CASSQEYPLAGRTDTQYF.

This clone was seen once. V is TRBV2 and J is TRBJ2-2, with D possibly matching TRBD1 (6 bases). Germline V gene sequence: CDR1 SNHLY, CDR2 FYNNEI. The length of the CDR3 is 15 residues. V dropped 6 bases and J dropped 2 bases, with 13 bases sitting between them. The CDR3 coding sequence is TGTGCCAGCAGCACCCGGGACATTAACACCGGGGAGCTGTTTTTT. Amino acid sequence: CASSTRDINTGELFF. The variable domain in full, with the rest retrieved from reference TRBV2 and TRBJ2-2, is EPEVTQTPSHQVTQMGQEVILRCVPISNHLYFYWYRQILGQKVEFLVSFYNNEISEKSEIFDDQFSVERPDGSNFTLKIRSTKLEDSAMYFCASSTRDINTGELFFGEGSRLTVL.

This clone showed up just a few times. The chain uses TRBV5-1 and TRBJ1-2; 10 bases agree with TRBD1. CDR3 length equals 15 residues. Trimming cost V 4 bases and J 5 bases; bases outside gene matches: 8. CDR1 SGHRS and CDR2 YFSETQ come from the germline V gene. Here the CDR3 reads CASSPRQGAKYGYTF. The CDR3 nucleotides are TGCGCCAGCAGCCCCCGACAGGGGGCGAAGTATGGCTACACCTTC.

The rearrangement links TRBV29-1 to TRBJ1-2; D uncertain. V dropped 2 bases and J dropped 1 base, with 8 bases sitting between them. The germline V gene has CDR1 SQVTM and CDR2 ANQGSEA. The CDR3 runs 13 residues. CDR3 sequence: CSVESVHNYGYTF. The CDR3 DNA follows: TGCAGCGTTGAATCGGTCCATAACTATGGCTACACCTTC.